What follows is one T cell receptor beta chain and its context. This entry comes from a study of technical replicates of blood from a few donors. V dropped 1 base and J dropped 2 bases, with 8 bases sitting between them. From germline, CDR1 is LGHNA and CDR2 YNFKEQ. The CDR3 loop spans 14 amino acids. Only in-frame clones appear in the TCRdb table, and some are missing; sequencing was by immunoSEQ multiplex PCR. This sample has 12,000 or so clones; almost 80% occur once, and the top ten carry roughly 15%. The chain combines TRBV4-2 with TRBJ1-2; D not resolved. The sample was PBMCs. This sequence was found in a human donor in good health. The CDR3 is CASSQVGVNYGYTF. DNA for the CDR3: TGTGCCAGCAGCCAAGTCGGAGTCAACTATGGCTACACCTTC.